The clone carrying this TCR beta chain was recorded a few times. The target antigen is unknown. These data are taken from a study of T cell repertoires in cytomegalovirus infection. The overall study: Signatures in public TCR beta sequences pointed to both CMV infection and matching HLA type. General study results and limits: The study found HLA-C-restricted CMV-specific TCR beta clonotypes dominating the ex vivo response. Summed frequency of public TCR beta families distinguished CMV carriers with the relevant HLA.

CDR1 is SGHNT, CDR2 YENEEA, per germline. Trimming took 7 bases from V and 3 from J; bases not matched to a gene: 7. The CDR3 runs to 15 residues. TCRdb called the reads again in MiXCR, with one record for every CDR3 protein. The data show 300,000 to 400,000 distinct CDR3 sequences, with under 35% seen just once and over 15% held by the top ten. The TCR originated in a human donor in good health (CMV status not recorded). Some clones in this sample may be carry-over from other donors' samples. This chain uses TRBV11-3 with TRBJ2-2; 8 bases agree with TRBD1. The sequences come from cultured PBMCs, collected from culture after CMV antigen stimulation. The CDR3 reads CASKIGQGHTGELFF. The CDR3 DNA reads as TGTGCCAGCAAGATCGGACAGGGCCACACCGGGGAGCTGTTTTTT. The full variable domain, rest sourced from reference TRBV11-3 and TRBJ2-2, is EAGVVQSPRYKIIEKKQPVAFWCNPISGHNTLYWYLQNLGQGPELLIRYENEEAVDDSQLPKDRFSAERLKGVDSTLKIQPAELGDSAVYLCASKIGQGHTGELFFGEGSRLTVL.